A selection of T cell receptor beta chains follows, all from one sample in a study of blood T cells in healthy people across ages. TCRdb re-called the 5' RACE reads through MiXCR, storing one row per CDR3 protein. The repertoire has 1,500,000 or so distinct CDR3 sequences, approximately 42% of them found once; the top ten carry less than 5%. Source material: blood. These receptors originate from a woman aged 18-35 years in good health. Both conserved end residues are part of each CDR3. D genes are given only for firm matches. Rows give clone size only sometimes, using once, few, many, or a class for an expanded clone.

>TRBV6-2/TRBV6-3|TRBJ2-1|few|NA
CASSLLALFNEQFF
TGTGCCAGCAGTTTACTAGCCCTCTTCAATGAGCAGTTCTTC
>TRBV19|TRBJ1-5|NA|NA
CASTNGGGTQHF
TGTGCCAGTACCAACGGGGGAGGGACCCAGCATTTT
>TRBV20-1|TRBJ2-1|NA|TRBD2
CSARALAGGPPSYNEQFF
TGCAGTGCTAGAGCCTTAGCGGGGGGGCCCCCTTCATACAATGAGCAGTTCTTC
>TRBV4-3|TRBJ2-7|NA|TRBD2
CASSQTRDYYYEQYF
TGCGCCAGCAGCCAAACTCGGGACTACTACTACGAGCAGTACTTC
>TRBV7-9|TRBJ2-7|many|TRBD1
CASSSGTESYEQYF
TGTGCCAGCAGCTCCGGGACAGAGTCCTACGAGCAGTACTTC
>TRBV29-1|TRBJ2-7|many|NA
CSVSGTTYEQYF
TGCAGCGTGTCCGGCACAACCTACGAGCAGTACTTC
>TRBV6-2/TRBV6-3|TRBJ2-2|NA|TRBD2
CASSYEVAGASNTGELFF
TGTGCCAGCAGTTACGAGGTAGCGGGGGCTTCGAACACCGGGGAGCTGTTTTTT
>TRBV2|TRBJ2-2|few|NA
CASATIFGGELFF
TGTGCCAGCGCTACGATTTTCGGCGGGGAGCTGTTTTTT
>TRBV29-1|TRBJ2-5|many|NA
CSVLTEQETQYF
TGCAGCGTCCTGACAGAGCAAGAGACCCAGTACTTC
>TRBV30|TRBJ1-5|NA|TRBD1
CAWSIGGTGTWNQPQHF
TGTGCCTGGAGTATCGGAGGGACAGGGACTTGGAATCAGCCCCAGCATTTT
>TRBV12-3/TRBV12-4|TRBJ2-1|few|NA
CASSFRDSHTTIMIGNEQFF
TGTGCCAGCAGTTTTAGAGACAGTCATACTACTATAATGATAGGGAATGAGCAGTTCTTC
>TRBV20-1|TRBJ2-7|NA|NA
CSAVPFRVSSREQYF
TGCAGTGCTGTTCCGTTCAGGGTCTCCTCTCGCGAGCAGTACTTC
>TRBV10-3|TRBJ1-4|NA|NA
CAISASEAGVGEKLFF
TGTGCCATCAGTGCATCAGAAGCGGGGGTCGGTGAAAAACTGTTTTTT
>TRBV7-9|TRBJ2-7|NA|NA
CASSRSTSSGEQYF
TGCGCCAGCAGCCGTTCGACCTCCTCCGGTGAGCAGTACTTC